Sequencing of this T cell receptor (beta chain) was carried out in a study of T cells in localized non-small cell lung cancer. Study-wide results and caveats: Peak T cell clonality was found in uninvolved adjacent lung, exceeding tumor. Longer overall survival was seen with higher T cell density measured in blood.

Germline V gene data show CDR1 as MGHDK and CDR2 as SYGVNS. Trimming removed 9 bases from V and 6 bases from J, with 14 bases in between. CDR3 length equals 12 residues. Concerning this clone itself: Antigen: not known.

Assay used: immunoSEQ multiplex PCR; TCRdb lists only in-frame clones, some missing. The sample has 90,000 to 95,000 clones, roughly 93% seen once. The rearrangement joins TRBV25-1 to TRBJ1-2; D gene ambiguous. This TCR derives from a woman aged 35 to 70 with stage II squamous cell lung carcinoma. Sequenced material: PBMCs, taken before any cancer treatment. The CDR3 loop is CASKNMRDGYTF. For the CDR3, the DNA is TGTGCCAGTAAAAATATGAGGGATGGCTACACCTTC.